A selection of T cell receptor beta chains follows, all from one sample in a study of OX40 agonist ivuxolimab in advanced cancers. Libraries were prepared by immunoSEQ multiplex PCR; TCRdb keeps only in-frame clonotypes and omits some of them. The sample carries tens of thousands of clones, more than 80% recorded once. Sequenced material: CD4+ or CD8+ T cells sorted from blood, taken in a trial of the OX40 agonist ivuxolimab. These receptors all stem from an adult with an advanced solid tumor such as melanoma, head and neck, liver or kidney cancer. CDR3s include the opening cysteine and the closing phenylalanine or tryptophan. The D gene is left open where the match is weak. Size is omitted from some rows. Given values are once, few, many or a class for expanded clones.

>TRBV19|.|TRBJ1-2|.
TGTGCCAGTAGTATAGTACAGGGACATGGCTACACCTTC
CASSIVQGHGYTF
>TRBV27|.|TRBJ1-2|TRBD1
TGTGCCAGCAGTTCACAGGGGGAACTATGGGGCTACACCTTC
CASSSQGELWGYTF
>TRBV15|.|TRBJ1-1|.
TGTGCCACCAGCAGAGGCGGGGGCACTGAAGCTTTCTTT
CATSRGGGTEAFF
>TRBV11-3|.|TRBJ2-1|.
TGTGCCAGCAGCGCCCGTAGGGGACCCTACAATGAGCAGTTCTTC
CASSARRGPYNEQFF
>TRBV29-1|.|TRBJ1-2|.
TGCAGCGACATAAGGGACTATGGCTACACCTTC
CSDIRDYGYTF
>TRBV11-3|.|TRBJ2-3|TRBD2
TGTGCCAGCCGGACTGATTTTGGACTAGCGGATTACCCAGATACGCAGTATTTT
CASRTDFGLADYPDTQYF
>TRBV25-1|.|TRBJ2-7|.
TGTGCCAGCAGTGATCAGGGTGCGCACATCTACGAGCAGTACTTC
CASSDQGAHIYEQYF
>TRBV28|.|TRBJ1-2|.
TGTGCCAGCAGTTTTCCCGAGACGGCTAACTATGGCTACACCTTC
CASSFPETANYGYTF
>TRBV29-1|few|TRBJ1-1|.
TGCAGCGTTATGGTGCAGACTGAAGCTTTCTTT
CSVMVQTEAFF
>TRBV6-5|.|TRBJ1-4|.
TGTGCCAGCAGTTCCACGCGTTTTTCGGCTCAGGAAAAACTGTTTTTT
CASSSTRFSAQEKLFF
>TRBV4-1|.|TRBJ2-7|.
TGCGCCAGCAGCCAGGGACGGGACACCACCTACGAGCAGTACTTC
CASSQGRDTTYEQYF
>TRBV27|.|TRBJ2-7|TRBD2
TGTGCCAGCAGTTTTCTCCGGACTAGCGGTCCCGGGGAGCAGTACTTC
CASSFLRTSGPGEQYF
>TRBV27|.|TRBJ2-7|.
TGTGCCAGCAGTTTAACCTCCTACGAGCAGTACTTC
CASSLTSYEQYF
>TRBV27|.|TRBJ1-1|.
TGTGCCAGTTGGGACACAGTTAACACTGAAGCTTTCTTT
CASWDTVNTEAFF
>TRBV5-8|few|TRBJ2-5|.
TGTGCCAGCAGCTTGGCGGGAGAGGGAAGCGAGACCCAGTACTTC
CASSLAGEGSETQYF
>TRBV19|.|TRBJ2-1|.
TGTGCCAGTAGTACCCTACTTAAAAGCTCCTACAATGAGCAGTTCTTC
CASSTLLKSSYNEQFF
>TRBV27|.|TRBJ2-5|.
TGTGCCAGCAGTTTAGCCGGGCCGAGGGAGCAGTACTTC
CASSLAGPREQYF
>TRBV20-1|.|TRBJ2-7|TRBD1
TGCAGTGCTAGAACAGGGGGCGAGCAGTACTTC
CSARTGGEQYF
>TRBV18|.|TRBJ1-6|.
TGTGCCAGCTCACCAGGGGGTTCACCCCTCCACTTT
CASSPGGSPLHF
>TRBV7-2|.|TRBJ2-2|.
TGTGCCAGCCCCAAAGGCAGCCTTAACACCGGGGAGCTGTTTTTT
CASPKGSLNTGELFF
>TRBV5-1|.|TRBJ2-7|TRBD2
TGCGCCAGCAGCTTGTGGGGACTAGCGGCTGGCTCCTACGAGCAGTACTTC
CASSLWGLAAGSYEQYF
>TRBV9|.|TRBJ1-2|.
TGTGCCAGCACCCTACGGCCGTCGAACTATGGCTACACCTTC
CASTLRPSNYGYTF
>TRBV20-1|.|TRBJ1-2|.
TGCAGTGCTAGAGACAATCGGGGCTACACCTTC
CSARDNRGYTF
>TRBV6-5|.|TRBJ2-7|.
TGTGCCAGCAGTTACCTCTCGGACGGCAGGTACGAGCAGTACTTC
CASSYLSDGRYEQYF
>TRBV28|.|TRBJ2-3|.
TGTGCCAGCAGTTTATCGGAGGGAGATACGCAGTATTTT
CASSLSEGDTQYF
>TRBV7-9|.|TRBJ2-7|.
TGTGCCAGCAGCTTAGACCGGGACGGGACCTACGAGCAGTACTTC
CASSLDRDGTYEQYF
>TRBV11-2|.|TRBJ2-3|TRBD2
TGTGCCAGCAGCTTCGGACTAGCGGGAGTCGCAGATACGCAGTATTTT
CASSFGLAGVADTQYF
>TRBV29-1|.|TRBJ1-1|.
TGCAGCGTTGAAGATCGCCTGGCAGGGAACACTGAAGCTTTCTTT
CSVEDRLAGNTEAFF
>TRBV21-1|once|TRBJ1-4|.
TGTGCCAGCAGCGGGACGGCGGCAACTAATGAAAAACTGTTTTTT
CASSGTAATNEKLFF
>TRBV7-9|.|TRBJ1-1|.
TGTGCCAGCAGCTTAGCGCAGGGGAAGCACACTGAAGCTTTCTTT
CASSLAQGKHTEAFF
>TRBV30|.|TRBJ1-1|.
TGTGCCTGGAAAACCCCGTATGGTGAAACTGAAGCTTTCTTT
CAWKTPYGETEAFF
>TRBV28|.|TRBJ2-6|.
TGTGCCAGCCGGGGGTCTGGGGCCAACGTCCTGACTTTC
CASRGSGANVLTF
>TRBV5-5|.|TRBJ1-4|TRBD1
TGTGCCAGCAGCGACCCGGGACAGGGGGAAGGCGAAAATGAAAAACTGTTTTTT
CASSDPGQGEGENEKLFF
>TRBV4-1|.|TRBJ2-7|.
TGCGCCAGCAGCCCGAGAGGGGTAGCGGACCCCTACGAGCAGTACTTC
CASSPRGVADPYEQYF
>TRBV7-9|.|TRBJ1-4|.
TGTGCCAGCAGCTTGCATGGGACTAATGAAAAACTGTTTTTT
CASSLHGTNEKLFF
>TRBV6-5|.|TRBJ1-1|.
TGTGCCAGCAGTTACAACAGGGATGAGGCTGAAGCTTTCTTT
CASSYNRDEAEAFF
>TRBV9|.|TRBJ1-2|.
TGTGCCAGCAGCGGGTATGGCTACACCTTC
CASSGYGYTF
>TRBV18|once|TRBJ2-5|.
TGTGCCAGCTCACGGGTAAGGGAGACCCAGTACTTC
CASSRVRETQYF
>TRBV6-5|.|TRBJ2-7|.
TGTGCCAGCAGTCCACAGCTCGAGCAGTACTTC
CASSPQLEQYF
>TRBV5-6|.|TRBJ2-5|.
TGTGCCAGCAGCTTAGGGCGTAGCGGCCAAGAGACCCAGTACTTC
CASSLGRSGQETQYF
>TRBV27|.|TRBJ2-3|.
TGTGCCAGCAGTTTATCGGCCACAGATACGCAGTATTTT
CASSLSATDTQYF
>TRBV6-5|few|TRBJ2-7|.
TGTGCCAGCCGATCCCTCCGGGGCTACCAAGACGAGCAGTACTTC
CASRSLRGYQDEQYF
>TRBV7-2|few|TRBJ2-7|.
TGTGCCAGTTCACTAAACCGGGTCACCCCCTACGAGCAGTACTTC
CASSLNRVTPYEQYF
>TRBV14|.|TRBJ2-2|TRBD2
TGTGCCAGCAGCCAAGTAGTGGGACTAGCGGGAGCGGCGGCCGGGGAGCTGTTTTTT
CASSQVVGLAGAAAGELFF
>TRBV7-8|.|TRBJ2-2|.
TGTGCCAGCAGCTTATTTGCCGGGAAGAACACCGGGGAGCTGTTTTTT
CASSLFAGKNTGELFF
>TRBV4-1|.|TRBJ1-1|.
TGCGCCAGCAGCCAAGAACGTACGGGGGGAGGCACTGAAGCTTTCTTT
CASSQERTGGGTEAFF
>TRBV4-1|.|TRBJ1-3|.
TGCGCCAGCAGCCAAGAAGGCAGGCACTCTGGAAACACCATATATTTT
CASSQEGRHSGNTIYF
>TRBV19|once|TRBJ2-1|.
TGTGCCAGTAGTATAGATCCAAGGTACAATGAGCAGTTCTTC
CASSIDPRYNEQFF